The rows below give T cell receptor beta chains drawn from one sample of a study of blood T cells in healthy people across ages. Using its own MiXCR run on the 5' RACE reads, TCRdb lists one record per CDR3 protein. This table has roughly 800,000 distinct CDR3 sequences, roughly 64% appearing once. Sequencing input: blood. Source of these receptors: a man in his thirties or forties in good health. CDR3s include the opening cysteine and the closing phenylalanine or tryptophan. A D gene is named only where the DNA matches it firmly. Clone size appears in some rows only: once, few, many, or a class for an expanded clone.

v_gene: TRBV4-3
d_gene: NA
j_gene: TRBJ2-1
len: 16
abundance: NA
CDR3nt: TGCGCCAGCAGCCAAGAGAGGACTAGGGGGGGCAATGAGCAGTTCTTC
CDR3aa: CASSQERTRGGNEQFF

v_gene: TRBV7-2
d_gene: TRBD1
j_gene: TRBJ2-5
len: 13
abundance: NA
CDR3nt: TGTGCCAGCAGCTGGGACAGGGGGCAAGAGCAGTACTTC
CDR3aa: CASSWDRGQEQYF

v_gene: TRBV12-3/TRBV12-4
d_gene: NA
j_gene: TRBJ1-2
len: 13
abundance: NA
CDR3nt: TGTGCCAGCACCAAAGGCTGGTCCTATGGCTACACCTTC
CDR3aa: CASTKGWSYGYTF

v_gene: TRBV7-8
d_gene: TRBD2
j_gene: TRBJ2-5
len: 15
abundance: NA
CDR3nt: TGTGCCAGCAGCCCCGGGGGGGGCAGTCAAGAGACCCAGTACTTC
CDR3aa: CASSPGGGSQETQYF

v_gene: TRBV21-1
d_gene: NA
j_gene: TRBJ1-3
len: 15
abundance: few
CDR3nt: TGTGCCAGCAGCAAAGTTCGCCTCGAGGGAAACACCATATATTTT
CDR3aa: CASSKVRLEGNTIYF

v_gene: TRBV29-1
d_gene: NA
j_gene: TRBJ2-7
len: 13
abundance: NA
CDR3nt: TGCAGCGTTGTGCGGACGGAATCTGGCGAGCAGTACTTC
CDR3aa: CSVVRTESGEQYF

v_gene: TRBV20-1
d_gene: NA
j_gene: TRBJ2-1
len: 16
abundance: NA
CDR3nt: TGCAGTGCCCTCGTTACCTGGGACTCCCCCTACAATGAGCAGTTCTTC
CDR3aa: CSALVTWDSPYNEQFF

v_gene: TRBV7-2
d_gene: TRBD1
j_gene: TRBJ2-3
len: 16
abundance: NA
CDR3nt: TGTGCCAGCAGTTTTGCACAGGGGGCATTAACAGATACGCAGTATTTT
CDR3aa: CASSFAQGALTDTQYF

v_gene: TRBV12-3/TRBV12-4
d_gene: NA
j_gene: TRBJ2-7
len: 16
abundance: NA
CDR3nt: TGTGCCAGCAGTTTTCAAACGGCAAGGAGCTCCTACGAGCAGTACTTC
CDR3aa: CASSFQTARSSYEQYF

v_gene: TRBV6-1
d_gene: NA
j_gene: TRBJ2-7
len: 12
abundance: few
CDR3nt: TGTGCCAGCATGGAGGGGTTCTACGAGCAGTACTTC
CDR3aa: CASMEGFYEQYF

v_gene: TRBV27
d_gene: NA
j_gene: TRBJ2-7
len: 15
abundance: NA
CDR3nt: TGTGCCAGCAGTGACCAACTGTCAATTTCCTACGAGCAGTACTTC
CDR3aa: CASSDQLSISYEQYF

v_gene: TRBV5-1
d_gene: TRBD1
j_gene: TRBJ1-1
len: 12
abundance: once
CDR3nt: TGCGTCAGCAGCCTGGGACAGGGGGAAGCTTTCTTT
CDR3aa: CVSSLGQGEAFF

v_gene: TRBV20-1
d_gene: NA
j_gene: TRBJ2-1
len: 15
abundance: NA
CDR3nt: TGCAGTGCTTTTCCCGTGAGGGGCCTTAACAATGAGCAGTTCTTC
CDR3aa: CSAFPVRGLNNEQFF

v_gene: TRBV28
d_gene: NA
j_gene: TRBJ2-7
len: 13
abundance: many
CDR3nt: TGTGCCTCTACGATTGGCATTGCCTACGAGCAGTACTTC
CDR3aa: CASTIGIAYEQYF

v_gene: TRBV7-8
d_gene: TRBD2
j_gene: TRBJ2-7
len: 18
abundance: NA
CDR3nt: TGTGCCAGCAGCCGCTCTAGGACCCCTAGCGGCTACTCCTACGAGCAGTACTTC
CDR3aa: CASSRSRTPSGYSYEQYF

v_gene: TRBV29-1
d_gene: NA
j_gene: TRBJ2-3
len: 13
abundance: NA
CDR3nt: TGCTCCGAAGGGGGTGCTAGCACAGATACGCAGTATTTT
CDR3aa: CSEGGASTDTQYF

v_gene: TRBV5-1
d_gene: TRBD1
j_gene: TRBJ2-3
len: 16
abundance: NA
CDR3nt: TGCGCCAGCAGCTTGGGAGGGACAGGGCGACCAGATACGCAGTATTTT
CDR3aa: CASSLGGTGRPDTQYF

v_gene: TRBV29-1
d_gene: TRBD1
j_gene: TRBJ2-6
len: 15
abundance: once
CDR3nt: TGCAGCGTTGTAGGGGACAGCTCTGGGGCCAACGTCCTGACTTTC
CDR3aa: CSVVGDSSGANVLTF

v_gene: TRBV27
d_gene: TRBD2
j_gene: TRBJ2-7
len: 14
abundance: NA
CDR3nt: TGTGCCAGCAGCCCCGGGACTAGCCCCTACGAGCAGTACTTC
CDR3aa: CASSPGTSPYEQYF

v_gene: TRBV28
d_gene: TRBD2
j_gene: TRBJ2-1
len: 14
abundance: NA
CDR3nt: TGTGCCAGCATCCTAGGCGGGAGCTACAATGAGCAGTTCTTC
CDR3aa: CASILGGSYNEQFF

v_gene: TRBV10-3
d_gene: TRBD1
j_gene: TRBJ2-5
len: 14
abundance: NA
CDR3nt: TGTGCCATCAGTGAGTCGGGACAGGGGAAAGGGGCGTACTTC
CDR3aa: CAISESGQGKGAYF

v_gene: TRBV7-2
d_gene: TRBD1
j_gene: TRBJ2-5
len: 15
abundance: NA
CDR3nt: TGTGCCAGCAGCTGGAAGACAGGGGGCGGAGAGACCCAGTACTTC
CDR3aa: CASSWKTGGGETQYF

v_gene: TRBV28
d_gene: NA
j_gene: TRBJ2-3
len: 15
abundance: NA
CDR3nt: TGTGCCAGCAGTTTCCTAGAGGAAAAAGTAGATACGCAGTATTTT
CDR3aa: CASSFLEEKVDTQYF

v_gene: TRBV28
d_gene: NA
j_gene: TRBJ2-6
len: 15
abundance: NA
CDR3nt: TGTGCCAGCGGAGGGGGCCACTCTGGGGCCAACGTCCTGACTTTC
CDR3aa: CASGGGHSGANVLTF

v_gene: TRBV6-6
d_gene: NA
j_gene: TRBJ2-6
len: 16
abundance: few
CDR3nt: TGTGCCAGCAGTTACGGAGGAAACTCTGGGGCCAACGTCCTGACTTTC
CDR3aa: CASSYGGNSGANVLTF

v_gene: TRBV12-3/TRBV12-4
d_gene: NA
j_gene: TRBJ2-3
len: 16
abundance: NA
CDR3nt: TGTGCCATCGCCCTGTGTGGCGGTGCTAAAACAGATACGCAGTATTTT
CDR3aa: CAIALCGGAKTDTQYF

v_gene: TRBV5-6
d_gene: TRBD1
j_gene: TRBJ2-7
len: 14
abundance: NA
CDR3nt: TGTGCCAGCAGCTCCTGGACAGGGACCTACGAGCAGTACTTC
CDR3aa: CASSSWTGTYEQYF

v_gene: TRBV6-5
d_gene: NA
j_gene: TRBJ2-3
len: 14
abundance: NA
CDR3nt: TGTGCCAGCAGCCTACTAAGGGGTCTAGATACGCAGTATTTT
CDR3aa: CASSLLRGLDTQYF

v_gene: TRBV7-6
d_gene: TRBD1
j_gene: TRBJ1-2
len: 17
abundance: NA
CDR3nt: TGTGCCAGCAGCTTAGGTCCCGGGACAGCCATAAGCGATGGCTACACCTTC
CDR3aa: CASSLGPGTAISDGYTF

v_gene: TRBV12-3/TRBV12-4
d_gene: NA
j_gene: TRBJ1-4
len: 13
abundance: few
CDR3nt: TGTGCCAGCAGGCAGGGTCTTTGGGAAAAACTGTTTTTT
CDR3aa: CASRQGLWEKLFF

v_gene: TRBV6-1
d_gene: TRBD2
j_gene: TRBJ2-7
len: 14
abundance: few
CDR3nt: TGTGCCAAATCGTGGCTAGCGGGGGTGTACGAGCAGTACTTC
CDR3aa: CAKSWLAGVYEQYF

v_gene: TRBV20-1
d_gene: NA
j_gene: TRBJ2-7
len: 18
abundance: NA
CDR3nt: TGCAGTGCGAGCCCGGGACTTCGCGCCGGGAGACGCCCCTACGAGCAGTACTTC
CDR3aa: CSASPGLRAGRRPYEQYF

v_gene: TRBV12-3/TRBV12-4
d_gene: NA
j_gene: TRBJ2-1
len: 13
abundance: NA
CDR3nt: TGTGCCAGCCGACCGAGCTCCTACAATGAGCAGTTCTTC
CDR3aa: CASRPSSYNEQFF

v_gene: TRBV7-2
d_gene: NA
j_gene: TRBJ2-1
len: 15
abundance: NA
CDR3nt: TGTGCCAGCAGCTTAGCGACAGCCTCCTACAATGAGCAGTTCTTC
CDR3aa: CASSLATASYNEQFF

v_gene: TRBV20-1
d_gene: NA
j_gene: TRBJ2-5
len: 15
abundance: NA
CDR3nt: TGCAGTGCTACCTACCCCATGGCCATGGCCCAGACCCAGTACTTC
CDR3aa: CSATYPMAMAQTQYF

v_gene: TRBV15
d_gene: NA
j_gene: TRBJ1-2
len: 14
abundance: NA
CDR3nt: TGTGCCACCAGCAGAGAGGTGATTACCCATGGCTACACCTTC
CDR3aa: CATSREVITHGYTF

v_gene: TRBV2
d_gene: NA
j_gene: TRBJ2-7
len: 14
abundance: NA
CDR3nt: TGTGCCAGCAGTTCCGCCCGACCTACCTACGAGCAGTACTTC
CDR3aa: CASSSARPTYEQYF

v_gene: TRBV27
d_gene: NA
j_gene: TRBJ2-3
len: 14
abundance: NA
CDR3nt: TGTGCCAGCAGTTCTGGGGCATTTGAAGATACGCAGTATTTT
CDR3aa: CASSSGAFEDTQYF

v_gene: TRBV7-9
d_gene: NA
j_gene: TRBJ1-1
len: 12
abundance: NA
CDR3nt: TGTGCCAGCAGGGAGGGGGTCGCTGAAGCTTTCTTT
CDR3aa: CASREGVAEAFF

v_gene: TRBV5-5
d_gene: NA
j_gene: TRBJ2-1
len: 11
abundance: NA
CDR3nt: TGTGCCAGCAGCAAAGAGCATGAGCAGTTCTTC
CDR3aa: CASSKEHEQFF

v_gene: TRBV24-1
d_gene: NA
j_gene: TRBJ2-5
len: 15
abundance: NA
CDR3nt: TGTGCCACCAGTGAGGGACCTCCAGGGGATAGGACCCAGTACTTC
CDR3aa: CATSEGPPGDRTQYF

v_gene: TRBV11-1
d_gene: TRBD2
j_gene: TRBJ2-1
len: 14
abundance: NA
CDR3nt: TGTGCCAGCAGCTTAACCGGGACTAGCAATGAGCAGTTCTTC
CDR3aa: CASSLTGTSNEQFF

v_gene: TRBV25-1
d_gene: NA
j_gene: TRBJ1-5
len: 13
abundance: few
CDR3nt: TGTGCCAGCACCCCTCACGGAGATCAGCCCCAGCATTTT
CDR3aa: CASTPHGDQPQHF

v_gene: TRBV10-3
d_gene: TRBD2
j_gene: TRBJ2-5
len: 15
abundance: NA
CDR3nt: TGTGCCATCAGTGGAACCCTAGCGGGACAAGAGACCCAGTACTTC
CDR3aa: CAISGTLAGQETQYF

v_gene: TRBV2
d_gene: NA
j_gene: TRBJ2-1
len: 14
abundance: once
CDR3nt: TGTGCCAGCAGGGCGATAACTAGCTACAATGAGCAGTTCTTC
CDR3aa: CASRAITSYNEQFF

v_gene: TRBV7-9
d_gene: TRBD2
j_gene: TRBJ2-1
len: 13
abundance: NA
CDR3nt: TGTGCCAGCAGCCAGGGACTAGTTGTTGAGCAGTTCTTC
CDR3aa: CASSQGLVVEQFF

v_gene: TRBV4-2
d_gene: TRBD2
j_gene: TRBJ2-3
len: 17
abundance: few
CDR3nt: TGTGCCAGCAGCCAAGATCCATCGGCGGGGGAAACAGATACGCAGTATTTT
CDR3aa: CASSQDPSAGETDTQYF

v_gene: TRBV20-1
d_gene: NA
j_gene: TRBJ2-4
len: 12
abundance: NA
CDR3nt: TGCAGCCTAAACGGAGGCAAAAACATTCAGTATTTC
CDR3aa: CSLNGGKNIQYF

v_gene: TRBV20-1
d_gene: TRBD1
j_gene: TRBJ2-3
len: 14
abundance: NA
CDR3nt: TGCAGTACCACCCGGACAGGGTCGAGAGATACGCAGTATTTT
CDR3aa: CSTTRTGSRDTQYF

v_gene: TRBV5-1
d_gene: NA
j_gene: TRBJ2-7
len: 15
abundance: NA
CDR3nt: TGCGCCAGCAGCCAACAGGGCCTGATCTCCTACGAGCAGTACTTC
CDR3aa: CASSQQGLISYEQYF

v_gene: TRBV6-5
d_gene: NA
j_gene: TRBJ2-7
len: 14
abundance: NA
CDR3nt: TGTGCCAGCAGTTACGGAGGGGCGGGCTACGAGCAGTACTTC
CDR3aa: CASSYGGAGYEQYF

v_gene: TRBV7-9
d_gene: NA
j_gene: TRBJ2-3
len: 15
abundance: NA
CDR3nt: TGTGCCAGCAGCTCCCTAATTAGTTTTTCTCATACGCAGTATTTT
CDR3aa: CASSSLISFSHTQYF

v_gene: TRBV7-9
d_gene: NA
j_gene: TRBJ1-6
len: 18
abundance: NA
CDR3nt: TGTGCCAGCAGCTTACCAAATACCCGACTTTCATATAATTCACCCCTCCACTTT
CDR3aa: CASSLPNTRLSYNSPLHF